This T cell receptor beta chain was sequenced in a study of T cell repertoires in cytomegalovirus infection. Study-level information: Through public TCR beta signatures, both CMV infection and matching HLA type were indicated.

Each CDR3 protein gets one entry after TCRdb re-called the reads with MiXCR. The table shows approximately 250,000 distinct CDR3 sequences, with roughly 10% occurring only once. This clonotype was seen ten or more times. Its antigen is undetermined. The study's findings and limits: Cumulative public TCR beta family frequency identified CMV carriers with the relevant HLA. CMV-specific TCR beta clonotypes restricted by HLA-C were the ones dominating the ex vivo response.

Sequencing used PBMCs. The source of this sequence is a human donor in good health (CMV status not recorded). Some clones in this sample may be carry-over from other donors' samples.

CDR3 in DNA: TGTGCCAGCAGAGAGGGGGAGCGCGAGCAGTACTTC. It yields the protein CASREGEREQYF. J is TRBJ2-7 and V is TRBV6-2 or TRBV6-3, with D perhaps TRBD1 (6 bases). This CDR3 contains 12 residues. Between the trimmed V and J ends, which lost 6 bases and 6 bases, there was a span of 12 bases. Germline loops: CDR1 MNHEY, CDR2 SVGEGT.